The text below deals with one TCR beta chain. Its antigen remains unknown. The data were obtained in a study of T-cell reconstitution after alpha-beta-depleted transplantation in children. The length of the CDR3 is 14 residues. Trimming removed 6 bases from V and 0 bases from J, with 13 bases in between. Germline V gene lookup returns CDR1 DFQATT and CDR2 SNEGSKA (reference sequence). General study results and limits: After one year, T-cell counts and TCRbeta diversity mostly came from new T cells. Some patients showed high day-60 TCRbeta diversity, which derived from surviving recipient T cells and thymic progenitors. Several hundred expanded graft clones reportedly gave rise to the alpha-beta T cells present about two months after transplant.

Unique molecular identifiers featured in how the TCRbeta library was prepared. TCRdb reanalysed the PCR reads using MiXCR and keeps one entry per CDR3 protein. The profile shows a few hundred thousand distinct CDR3 sequences, about 9.5% of them singletons. The material sequenced was PBMCs, taken before TCRalphabeta/CD19-depleted stem cell transplant. This TCR was sampled from a boy in the first two years of life with acute myeloid leukemia, due to receive a stem cell transplant. The chain links TRBV20-1 to TRBJ2-3; a possible D gene is TRBD2 (6 bases). DNA of the CDR3: TGCAGTGCAACCGTGGGGGGAAGCACAGATACGCAGTATTTT. Its translation is CSATVGGSTDTQYF.